Below are 23 T cell receptor beta chains sequenced from a single sample in a study of T cell responses to AZD1222 COVID-19 vaccine. Data came from immunoSEQ multiplex PCR; TCRdb stores just in-frame clones and leaves some out. The sample lists approximately 80,000 clones; 70% to 90% were seen once. Sequenced material: peripheral blood, taken 28 days after the second AZD1222 dose. Receptor source: an adult who received the AZD1222 COVID-19 vaccine.

This sequence joins TRBV4-1 and TRBJ2-2, with a tentative D call TRBD2 (6 bases). Germline loops: CDR1 MGHRA, CDR2 YSYEKL. V lost 2 bases, J lost 1 base, and 14 bases lay in between. CDR3 length equals 17 residues. CDR3 amino acids: CASSQPPHGGNTGELFF. As DNA, the CDR3 is TGCGCCAGCAGCCAACCCCCCCACGGGGGGAACACCGGGGAGCTGTTTTTT.

Concerning this clone itself: The sample contains more than one DNA sequence encoding this CDR3. The chain combines TRBV6-4 with TRBJ1-1, with D perhaps TRBD1 (5 bases). Germline V CDR1 and CDR2: MRHNA, SNTAGT. The CDR3 length is 13 residues. V lost 5 bases to trimming and J lost 1 base, with 8 bases between them. The DNA of the CDR3 is TGTGCCAGCAGTCGAGACAGGAACACTGAAGCTTTCTTT. Amino acid sequence: CASSRDRNTEAFF.

The chain carries TRBV6-2 or TRBV6-3 and TRBJ2-1, with D hard to call. V lost 0 bases, J lost 6 bases, and 15 bases lay in between. This CDR3 is built from 16 residues. From germline, CDR1 is MNHEY and CDR2 SVGEGT. The CDR3 region is CASSYSARVIGNEQFF. CDR3 in DNA: TGTGCCAGCAGTTACTCCGCTAGGGTTATAGGCAATGAGCAGTTCTTC.

This clone occurred once. The chain has TRBV5-5 and TRBJ2-2; D ambiguous. The V gene lost 2 bases and the J gene lost 1 base, with 6 bases spanning the gap. The CDR3 is 14 amino acids. Germline V gene data show CDR1 as SGHKS and CDR2 as YYEKEE (reference sequence). For the CDR3, the DNA is TGTGCCAGCAGCTTACGTCTGAACACCGGGGAGCTGTTTTTT. This sequence encodes CASSLRLNTGELFF.

This clone was counted a single time. This sequence joins TRBV7-8 and TRBJ1-2; maybe TRBD1 (6 bases). CDR1 SGHVS and CDR2 FQNEAQ come from the germline V gene. The length of the CDR3 is 14 residues. V was shortened by 5 bases and J by 8 bases, with 18 bases between the two germline ends. The CDR3, as DNA: TGTGCCAGCAGCACAGGGCAGGGGAGGTACGGCTACACCTTC. This translates into CASSTGQGRYGYTF.

This clone was observed once. Other DNA sequences in the sample encode the same CDR3. This chain connects TRBV7-3 to TRBJ2-2; D unresolved. V lost 2 bases to trimming and J lost 8 bases, with 12 bases between them. Germline V gene lookup returns CDR1 SGHTA and CDR2 FQGTGA. This CDR3 contains 14 residues. The CDR3 DNA sequence: TGTGCCAGCAGCTTATATTTGGGCACTGGGGAGCTGTTTTTT. It yields the protein CASSLYLGTGELFF.

This chain connects TRBV15 to TRBJ2-7, with TRBD2 identical over 9 bases. The trim removed 3 bases at V and 0 bases at J, leaving 9 bases unmatched. Germline V gene data show CDR1 as LNHNV and CDR2 as YYDKDF (reference sequence). This CDR3 has 17 amino acids. The CDR3 sequence: CATSSSRTSASSYEQYF. Here the CDR3 DNA reads TGTGCCACCAGCAGCAGTCGGACTAGCGCAAGCTCCTACGAGCAGTACTTC. Looking up the rest from reference TRBV15 and TRBJ2-7 gives the full variable domain: DAMVIQNPRYQVTQFGKPVTLSCSQTLNHNVMYWYQQKSSQAPKLLFHYYDKDFNNEADTPDNFQSRRPNTSFCFLDIRSPGLGDTAMYLCATSSSRTSASSYEQYFGPGTRLTVT.

The chain is built from TRBV29-1 and TRBJ1-2, with D possibly TRBD1 on 5 matching bases. The CDR3 is made up of 14 amino acids. V lost 1 base, J lost 6 bases, and 15 bases lay in between. CDR1 and CDR2 from the germline V gene are SQVTM and ANQGSEA. The CDR3 sequence: CSVEGAGPGDGYTF. CDR3 in DNA: TGCAGCGTTGAAGGGGCGGGACCAGGAGATGGCTACACCTTC.

The sample holds a few counts of this clone. This chain connects TRBV29-1 to TRBJ2-7, with D hard to call. Deletions cut 4 bases from V and 6 bases from J, with 7 bases between. CDR1 is SQVTM, CDR2 ANQGSEA, per germline. This CDR3 comprises 10 residues. DNA of the CDR3: TGCAGCGTTGTAGTTTTCGAGCAGTACTTC. Amino acids: CSVVVFEQYF.

This clone was picked up one time. The V gene is TRBV3-1 (or the pseudogene TRBV3-2), the J gene TRBJ1-1; 10 bases line up with TRBD1. With 3 bases clipped from V and 0 bases from J, the junction kept 4 bases outside the gene matches. This CDR3 region has 16 residues. Per germline, CDR1 LGHDT and CDR2 YNNKEL (reference sequence). The CDR3, as DNA: TGTGCCAGCAGCCAGGGACAGGGGTTCATGAACACTGAAGCTTTCTTT. Encoded protein: CASSQGQGFMNTEAFF.

This chain connects TRBV15 to TRBJ2-1, with unresolved D. V was clipped by 0 bases and J by 3 bases, with 9 bases between them. This CDR3 region has 15 residues. Germline V gene lookup returns CDR1 LNHNV and CDR2 YYDKDF (reference sequence). CDR3 protein: CATSRDLEGYNEQFF. In DNA, the CDR3 is TGTGCCACCAGCAGAGATCTGGAAGGCTACAATGAGCAGTTCTTC.

This clone was seen a single time. V and J are TRBV2 and TRBJ2-1, with 12 bases aligning to TRBD2. Trimming removed 10 bases from V and 5 bases from J; junction bases left unmatched: 6. The germline gives CDR1 SNHLY, CDR2 FYNNEI. The CDR3 is 14 residues long. The CDR3 loop is CATSGRAFDNEQFF. The CDR3 DNA reads as TGTGCCACTAGCGGGAGGGCCTTCGACAATGAGCAGTTCTTC.

The rearrangement joins TRBV7-6 to TRBJ2-2, with TRBD1 matching over 10 bases. V was clipped by 4 bases and J by 3 bases; unmatched bases: 11. This CDR3 has 18 residues. The germline V gene encodes CDR1 SGHVS and CDR2 FNYEAQ. CDR3 bases: TGTGCCAGCAGCTCGCGCGAGACAGGGGGCGCGGACACCGGGGAGCTGTTTTTT. Translated, it gives CASSSRETGGADTGELFF.

The rearrangement joins TRBV11-2 to TRBJ1-2, with 7 bases identical to TRBD1. V lost 5 bases and J lost 4; bases outside the gene matches: 7. This CDR3 spans 14 amino acids. CDR1 is SGHAT, CDR2 FQNNGV, per germline. CDR3 protein: CASSAYRGGYGYTF. DNA of the CDR3: TGTGCCAGCAGCGCCTACAGGGGCGGCTATGGCTACACCTTC.

The genes are TRBV5-1 and TRBJ2-5; no reliable D call. The ends were cut back, 4 bases at V and 5 bases at J, with 12 bases in the middle. This CDR3 region has 13 residues. Germline V gene sequence: CDR1 SGHRS, CDR2 YFSETQ. CDR3 protein: CASSTRVEETQYF. The CDR3 nucleotides read TGCGCCAGCAGCACCCGGGTTGAGGAGACCCAGTACTTC.

The chain uses TRBV15 and TRBJ1-2, with unresolved D. CDR1 and CDR2 (germline): LNHNV, YYDKDF (reference sequence). Trimming took off 0 bases at V and 7 bases at J, with 6 bases between the two ends. The length of the CDR3 is 12 residues. The CDR3 protein is CATSRDVSGYTF. The CDR3 DNA reads as TGTGCCACCAGCAGAGATGTATCTGGCTACACCTTC.

This clone was seen once. The rearrangement joins TRBV19 to TRBJ2-1; D might be TRBD2 (5 bases). Trimming took 3 bases from V and 10 from J, leaving 13 bases between them. This CDR3 spans 13 amino acids. Germline CDR1 LNHDA, CDR2 SQIVND (reference sequence). For the CDR3, the DNA is TGTGCCAGTAGTATGTTTCGGGATGGCGAGCAGTTCTTC. It translates to CASSMFRDGEQFF.

The gene calls are TRBV15 and TRBJ2-5; D remains unclear. CDR1 is LNHNV and CDR2 is YYDKDF in the germline V gene (reference sequence). The CDR3 is 16 amino acids. Trimming removed 3 bases at V and 1 base at J, with 15 bases between. In nucleotides, the CDR3 is TGTGCCACCAGCAGGTCCGTCGACACGGCCCAAGAGACCCAGTACTTC. It yields the protein CATSRSVDTAQETQYF.

This rearrangement joins TRBV11-2 to TRBJ1-5; D is possibly TRBD1 (5 bases). The CDR3 sequence is 14 residues long. Trimming took off 0 bases at V and 9 bases at J, with 12 bases between the two ends. Germline CDR1 is SGHAT and CDR2 is FQNNGV. The DNA of the CDR3 is TGTGCCAGCAGCTTAGAGTCCATTCAGGGGCCCCAGCATTTT. It specifies CASSLESIQGPQHF.

The V and J genes are TRBV4-2 and TRBJ2-5, with a tentative D call TRBD1 (7 bases). Trimming removed 3 bases at V and 5 bases at J, with 10 bases between. This CDR3 has 13 residues. CDR1 and CDR2 from the germline V gene are LGHNA and YNFKEQ. In DNA, the CDR3 is TGTGCCAGCAGCCATTCAGGGGGGGAGACCCAGTACTTC. It yields the protein CASSHSGGETQYF.

The chain has TRBV28 and TRBJ1-6, with D uncertain. Germline values: CDR1 MDHEN, CDR2 SYDVKM. This CDR3 has 19 residues. Trimming cost V 4 bases and J 7 bases, with 26 bases left between them. The DNA of the CDR3 is TGTGCCAGCAGTTATTTCTCAAGTGTAGGCTTTGTGACGAATTCACCCCTCCACTTT. This translates into CASSYFSSVGFVTNSPLHF.

The V and J genes are TRBV2 and TRBJ1-4; 8 bases agree with TRBD1. The CDR3 is 15 amino acids. CDR1 and CDR2 (germline): SNHLY, FYNNEI. V gave up 2 bases and J gave up 3 bases; unmatched junction bases: 2. In nucleotides, the CDR3 is TGTGCCAGCAGTGAAACAGGGGGGGCTAATGAAAAACTGTTTTTT. It yields the protein CASSETGGANEKLFF.

This chain uses TRBV2 with TRBJ2-3; 11 bases are shared with TRBD2. The germline CDR1 and CDR2 sequences are SNHLY and FYNNEI. This CDR3 spans 14 amino acids. J gave up 5 bases and V 6 bases, and 4 bases lay outside the gene matches. The DNA for the CDR3 is TGTGCCAGCAGCGTCGGACTAGCGGGAGATACGCAGTATTTT. Amino acid sequence: CASSVGLAGDTQYF.